This is a list of T cell receptor beta chains from one sample in a study of T cell responses to AZD1222 COVID-19 vaccine. TCRdb's table, derived via immunoSEQ multiplex PCR, lists solely in-frame clones and lacks some. The sample holds over 100,000 clones; 87% are singletons and the top ten take approximately 2.6%. Here the sequenced sample was peripheral blood, taken 28 days after the second AZD1222 dose. These receptors all stem from an adult who received the AZD1222 COVID-19 vaccine. The CDR3 runs from the conserved cysteine through the conserved F or W. A D gene is named only where the DNA matches it firmly. Expanded clones are given a class, and other clones once, few, many or no size at all.

>TRBJ2-7|NA|TRBV7-8|NA
CASSFATYEQYF
TGTGCCAGCAGCTTCGCCACCTACGAGCAGTACTTC
>TRBJ1-2|NA|TRBV7-2|TRBD1
CASSPNRGQGYGYTF
TGTGCCAGCAGCCCTAACAGGGGGCAGGGCTATGGCTACACCTTC
>TRBJ2-1|NA|TRBV3-1/TRBV3-2|TRBD1
CASSQGWDRGNEQFF
TGTGCCAGCAGCCAAGGTTGGGACAGGGGAAATGAGCAGTTCTTC
>TRBJ1-1|NA|TRBV3-1/TRBV3-2|NA
CASSQSYGQGTEAFF
TGTGCCAGCAGCCAATCGTATGGGCAAGGCACTGAAGCTTTCTTT
>TRBJ2-1|NA|TRBV14|NA
CASSLDSDNEQFF
TGTGCCAGCAGTCTGGACTCGGACAATGAGCAGTTCTTC
>TRBJ1-5|once|TRBV7-8|TRBD1
CASSLGTGTNQPQHF
TGTGCCAGCAGCTTGGGGACAGGGACTAATCAGCCCCAGCATTTT
>TRBJ2-2|NA|TRBV4-1|NA
CASSFQAGNTGELFF
TGCGCCAGCAGCTTTCAAGCGGGGAACACCGGGGAGCTGTTTTTT
>TRBJ2-3|NA|TRBV19|NA
CASSTGHTDTQYF
TGTGCCAGTAGTACGGGACACACAGATACGCAGTATTTT
>TRBJ2-1|NA|TRBV11-2|NA
CASSPEGDLQSNEQFF
TGTGCCAGCAGCCCCGAGGGGGACCTACAAAGCAATGAGCAGTTCTTC
>TRBJ2-3|NA|TRBV4-2|TRBD2
CASSQDIGLAGGHSTDTQYF
TGTGCCAGCAGCCAAGATATCGGGCTAGCGGGGGGGCACAGCACAGATACGCAGTATTTT
>TRBJ1-6|NA|TRBV19|NA
CASSRASSNSPLHF
TGTGCCAGTAGTAGGGCCTCCTCCAATTCACCCCTCCACTTT
>TRBJ1-5|NA|TRBV2|TRBD1
CASSGDRNNQPQHF
TGTGCCAGCAGTGGGGACAGGAACAATCAGCCCCAGCATTTT
>TRBJ1-3|NA|TRBV19|NA
CASSPQGTGNTIYF
TGTGCCAGTAGCCCACAGGGAACTGGAAACACCATATATTTT
>TRBJ1-4|NA|TRBV6-5|NA
CASSYLGQSNEKLFF
TGTGCCAGCAGTTACCTAGGGCAGAGTAATGAAAAACTGTTTTTT
>TRBJ1-5|NA|TRBV4-3|NA
CASSQERSQPQHF
TGCGCCAGCAGCCAAGAACGCTCCCAGCCCCAGCATTTT
>TRBJ1-6|NA|TRBV28|NA
CASSLLGRANSPLHF
TGTGCCAGCAGTTTATTAGGCAGGGCAAATTCACCCCTCCACTTT
>TRBJ2-1|NA|TRBV7-9|TRBD1
CASTTDRVGEQFF
TGTGCCAGCACCACGGACAGGGTAGGTGAGCAGTTCTTC
>TRBJ2-3|NA|TRBV5-6|NA
CASSVRGWGHKSDTQYF
TGTGCCAGCAGCGTCCGCGGTTGGGGCCATAAATCCGATACGCAGTATTTT
>TRBJ2-7|NA|TRBV25-1|NA
CASSPDRGTYEQYF
TGTGCCAGCAGCCCCGACCGGGGGACCTACGAGCAGTACTTC
>TRBJ1-4|NA|TRBV29-1|TRBD1
CSAKQGQGEKLFF
TGCAGCGCCAAACAGGGGCAGGGGGAAAAACTGTTTTTT
>TRBJ1-2|NA|TRBV6-1|TRBD1
CASSDRTGPLGYTF
TGTGCCAGCAGTGATAGGACAGGGCCCCTTGGCTACACCTTC
>TRBJ2-5|few|TRBV14|TRBD2
CASSLGTTSLKGTQYF
TGTGCCAGCAGCTTGGGGACTACATCCCTCAAGGGGACCCAGTACTTC
>TRBJ2-1|NA|TRBV3-1/TRBV3-2|NA
CASRAQAYNEQFF
TGTGCCAGCAGGGCCCAAGCCTACAATGAGCAGTTCTTC
>TRBJ1-1|NA|TRBV19|TRBD1
CASRGQGDTEAFF
TGTGCCAGTAGGGGACAGGGAGACACTGAAGCTTTCTTT
>TRBJ1-2|NA|TRBV24-1|TRBD1
CATSDLGAGGGYTF
TGTGCCACCAGTGATTTAGGTGCAGGGGGTGGCTACACCTTC
>TRBJ2-4|NA|TRBV28|NA
CASSLGGRENIQYF
TGTGCCAGCAGTTTAGGGGGGCGCGAAAACATTCAGTACTTC
>TRBJ1-1|NA|TRBV5-5|NA
CASRGLDTEAFF
TGTGCCAGCAGGGGACTCGACACTGAAGCTTTCTTT
>TRBJ2-3|NA|TRBV28|TRBD2
CASSFSRARGISTDTQYF
TGTGCCAGCAGTTTTTCTAGGGCGCGGGGGATTAGCACAGATACGCAGTATTTT
>TRBJ1-4|NA|TRBV29-1|NA
CSVVPGVGEKLFF
TGCAGCGTTGTACCGGGGGTTGGTGAAAAACTGTTTTTT
>TRBJ1-1|few|TRBV7-2|NA
CASSLAGNTEAFF
TGTGCCAGCAGCTTAGCAGGGAACACTGAAGCTTTCTTT
>TRBJ2-1|NA|TRBV7-3|NA
CASSSTRQEQFF
TGTGCCAGCAGCTCTACCAGACAAGAGCAGTTCTTC
>TRBJ2-5|NA|TRBV5-6|TRBD1
CASTPGQQGGETQYF
TGTGCCAGCACCCCGGGACAGCAAGGCGGGGAGACCCAGTACTTC
>TRBJ1-6|NA|TRBV9|TRBD1
CASSFGQGDNSPLHF
TGTGCCAGCAGCTTTGGACAGGGGGACAATTCACCCCTCCACTTT
>TRBJ2-7|few|TRBV30|NA
CAWRPGQGIYEQYF
TGTGCCTGGAGGCCGGGACAAGGGATCTACGAGCAGTACTTC
>TRBJ2-4|NA|TRBV9|TRBD1
CASSAQGADIQYF
TGTGCCAGCAGCGCACAGGGGGCGGACATTCAGTACTTC
>TRBJ1-3|NA|TRBV18|NA
CASSPFADSLSGNTIYF
TGTGCCAGCTCACCATTCGCGGACAGTCTCTCTGGAAACACCATATATTTT
>TRBJ2-7|few|TRBV6-2/TRBV6-3|TRBD1
CASSTDRVSYEQYF
TGTGCCAGCAGTACCGACAGGGTCTCCTACGAGCAGTACTTC
>TRBJ1-5|NA|TRBV4-1|NA
CASSQDWASNQPQHF
TGCGCCAGCAGCCAAGATTGGGCCAGCAATCAGCCCCAGCATTTT
>TRBJ1-1|few|TRBV7-3|TRBD1
CASSAQGPEVAFF
TGTGCCAGCAGTGCACAGGGGCCGGAGGTGGCTTTCTTT
>TRBJ1-2|NA|TRBV2|TRBD1
CASIARTGGGYTF
TGTGCCAGCATCGCCAGGACAGGGGGCGGCTACACCTTC
>TRBJ2-1|NA|TRBV5-1|NA
CASTDGVSYNEQFF
TGCGCCAGCACGGACGGGGTGTCCTACAATGAGCAGTTCTTC
>TRBJ1-4|NA|TRBV7-2|NA
CASSPAGLGEKLFF
TGTGCCAGCAGCCCAGCAGGGCTAGGCGAAAAACTGTTTTTT
>TRBJ2-7|NA|TRBV29-1|NA
CSVIRGNTYEQYF
TGCAGCGTCATACGGGGTAACACCTACGAGCAGTACTTC
>TRBJ1-5|NA|TRBV4-2|TRBD1
CASSPQGGYSNQPQHF
TGTGCCAGCAGCCCCCAGGGGGGTTATAGCAATCAGCCCCAGCATTTT
>TRBJ1-6|NA|TRBV19|NA
CASRKQGHSPLHF
TGTGCCAGTAGAAAGCAGGGTCATTCACCCCTCCACTTT
>TRBJ1-5|NA|TRBV15|TRBD1
CATSRGRGPGNQPQHF
TGTGCCACCAGCAGAGGAAGGGGGCCCGGCAATCAGCCCCAGCATTTT
>TRBJ1-2|NA|TRBV7-2|NA
CASSSGGHNYGYTF
TGTGCCAGCAGCTCGGGAGGGCATAACTATGGCTACACCTTC
>TRBJ2-3|NA|TRBV12-3/TRBV12-4|NA
CASTRGVDTQYF
TGTGCCAGCACCCGGGGCGTGGATACGCAGTATTTT
>TRBJ1-6|few|TRBV25-1|NA
CASSGERRGPNSPLHF
TGTGCCAGCAGTGGGGAGCGCCGGGGTCCGAATTCACCCCTCCACTTT